Shown below are 23 T cell receptor beta chains from a single sample sequenced in a study of neoadjuvant anti-PD-1 for oral cavity cancer. Produced via immunoSEQ multiplex PCR; TCRdb's table is partial and in-frame only. The sample records tens of thousands of clones, approximately 82% being singletons. The sequences come from PBMCs, collected before nivolumab (anti-PD-1) treatment. The receptors stem from a person between 35 and 79 years old with oral cavity squamous cell carcinoma.

This clone appeared once. The chain has TRBV7-9 and TRBJ2-5; possibly TRBD2 for D (6 bases). The germline V gene encodes CDR1 SEHNR and CDR2 FQNEAQ (reference sequence). Trimming removed 7 bases at V and 5 bases at J, with 17 bases between. CDR3 size: 14 residues. The CDR3 nucleotides are TGTGCCAGCAACTTCAATGGGGGGTGGGAGACCCAGTACTTC. Encoded protein: CASNFNGGWETQYF. Full variable domain (outside the CDR3, taken from reference TRBV7-9 and TRBJ2-5): DTGVSQNPRHKITKRGQNVTFRCDPISEHNRLYWYRQTLGQGPEFLTYFQNEAQLEKSRLLSDRFSAERPKGSFSTLEIQRTEQGDSAMYLCASNFNGGWETQYFGPGTRLLVL.

This clone was counted a few times. The V and J genes are TRBV19 and TRBJ1-2, with D perhaps TRBD1 (5 bases). The CDR3 sequence is 15 residues long. V gave up 6 bases and J gave up 7 bases, with 21 bases separating them. CDR1 is LNHDA, CDR2 SQIVND, per germline (reference sequence). The CDR3 DNA follows: TGTGCCAGTAGCAGCGCGCAGGGATTCTTCGCTGGCTACACCTTC. It translates to CASSSAQGFFAGYTF.

In this sample, this clone turned up once. This chain connects TRBV7-9 to TRBJ1-4; perhaps TRBD1 as D (5 bases). V lost 2 bases to trimming and J lost 10 bases, with 20 bases between them. CDR3 length equals 16 residues. The V gene's germline CDR1 is SEHNR and CDR2 FQNEAQ (reference sequence). The CDR3 DNA is TGTGCCAGCAGCTTAAGCGCCACAGAGACTCAGGGAAAACTGTTTTTT. Translating gives CASSLSATETQGKLFF.

The chain uses TRBV5-1 and TRBJ1-1, with a weak D call TRBD1 (6 bases). CDR1 is SGHRS and CDR2 is YFSETQ in the germline V gene. V was cut by 2 bases and J by 5 bases, with 16 bases left in between. This CDR3 region has 15 residues. The CDR3 DNA reads TGCGCCAGCAGCTTATCCAGGGGAAGTCTGACTGAAGCTTTCTTT. Its protein is CASSLSRGSLTEAFF.

The gene calls are TRBV5-1 and TRBJ2-1; 9 bases align to TRBD2. Germline V gene lookup returns CDR1 SGHRS and CDR2 YFSETQ. The ends lost 2 bases at V and 8 bases at J; junction bases unmatched: 8. The CDR3 spans 15 residues. The CDR3 DNA is TGCGCCAGCAGCTTTCCCCTAGCGGGGCCCGATGAGCAGTTCTTC. It translates to CASSFPLAGPDEQFF.

V is TRBV19 and J is TRBJ1-1; D may be TRBD1 (5 bases). This CDR3 has 17 residues. CDR1 and CDR2 (germline): LNHDA, SQIVND (reference sequence). V lost 5 bases to trimming and J lost 11 bases, with 30 bases between them. The CDR3 DNA is TGTGCCAGTAGTCCACTCGGGGGAGGGTCCTCTCGTCCCGTTGCTTTCTTT. As protein: CASSPLGGGSSRPVAFF.

This chain links TRBV30 with TRBJ1-1; D remains unclear. Deletions cut 3 bases from V and 4 bases from J, with 15 bases between. The CDR3 is 14 amino acids. Germline-derived CDR1 and CDR2 are GTSNPN and SVGIG (reference sequence). The CDR3 here is CAWRLVLGSTEAFF. CDR3 DNA sequence: TGTGCCTGGAGACTGGTTTTGGGGAGCACTGAAGCTTTCTTT. The full variable domain, in which reference TRBV30 and TRBJ1-1 provide the parts outside the CDR3, is SQTIHQWPATLVQPVGSPLSLECTVEGTSNPNLYWYRQAAGRGLQLLFYSVGIGQISSEVPQNLSASRPQDRQFILSSKKLLLSDSGFYLCAWRLVLGSTEAFFGQGTRLTVV.

The J gene is TRBJ2-6, the V gene TRBV29-1; possibly TRBD1 for D (5 bases). CDR3 length: 15 residues. Germline V gene data show CDR1 as SQVTM and CDR2 as ANQGSEA. Trimming removed 4 bases at V and 0 bases at J, with 10 bases between. The CDR3 DNA reads TGCAGCGTTGCGATGACAGTCTCTGGGGCCAACGTCCTGACTTTC. Translated: CSVAMTVSGANVLTF.

The CDR3 here is CASSHKIKLEEQFF. CDR3 coding DNA: TGTGCCAGCAGTCACAAGATAAAGCTGGAGGAGCAGTTCTTC. This chain uses TRBV4-2 with TRBJ2-1; D not resolved. The germline V and J ends were trimmed by 6 bases and 10 bases, with 19 bases remaining between them. CDR1 LGHNA and CDR2 YNFKEQ come from the germline V gene. The CDR3 is 14 residues long.

This clone was counted a few times. J is TRBJ1-2 and V is TRBV6-4, with a tentative D call TRBD1 (5 bases). Germline V gene lookup returns CDR1 MRHNA and CDR2 SNTAGT. Between the trimmed V and J ends, which lost 3 bases and 8 bases, there was a span of 22 bases. There are 16 residues in the CDR3. CDR3 sequence (DNA): TGTGCCAGCAGTGAAACCTTCTCGCAGGGTAGGAGCGGCTACACCTTC. Protein product: CASSETFSQGRSGYTF.

J is TRBJ2-5 and V is TRBV5-4, with D perhaps matching TRBD2 (6 bases). Germline V lookup: CDR1 SGHNT, CDR2 YYREEE (reference sequence). V was clipped by 2 bases and J by 3 bases, with 14 bases between them. This CDR3 spans 15 amino acids. CDR3 nucleotide sequence: TGTGCCAGCAGCTTCCCGGGAGCCCGGGAAGAGACCCAGTACTTC. Protein: CASSFPGAREETQYF. Looking up the rest from reference TRBV5-4 and TRBJ2-5 gives the full variable domain: ETGVTQSPTHLIKTRGQQVTLRCSSQSGHNTVSWYQQALGQGPQFIFQYYREEENGRGNFPPRFSGLQFPNYSSELNVNALELDDSALYLCASSFPGAREETQYFGPGTRLLVL.

Written as DNA, the CDR3 is TGTGCCAGCAGGACAGGGTCAGATACGCAGTATTTT. Translating gives CASRTGSDTQYF. The chain links TRBV6-5 to TRBJ2-3; TRBD1 matches 7 bases. Losses at the gene ends were 6 bases for V and 4 bases for J; bases not matched to a gene: 1. The CDR3 extends over 12 amino acids. In germline, CDR1 is MNHEY, CDR2 SVGAGI.

A note on this clone: Different DNA sequences within this sample yield the same CDR3. This chain joins TRBV5-1 and TRBJ1-4; TRBD1 is a possible D gene (5 bases). V shed 0 bases and J shed 8 bases, with 14 bases lying between them. Germline assignment: CDR1 SGHRS and CDR2 YFSETQ. CDR3 length equals 15 residues. CDR3 DNA: TGCGCCAGCAGCTTGGGGGCCACGGGGCGGGAAAAACTGTTTTTT. Amino acid sequence: CASSLGATGREKLFF.

The rearrangement joins TRBV14 to TRBJ2-5; 7 nucleotides align to TRBD2. The germline V gene has CDR1 SGHDN and CDR2 FVKESK. The CDR3 contains 15 residues. The V and J ends lost 4 bases and 2 bases, in that order; junction bases with no gene match: 7. The CDR3 DNA follows: TGTGCCAGCAGCCCCTATAATAGCGGGCAAGAGACCCAGTACTTC. Protein: CASSPYNSGQETQYF.

The chain uses TRBV6-5 and TRBJ2-3, with 9 bases that match TRBD2. Trimming removed 4 bases from V and 6 bases from J; junction bases left unmatched: 8. CDR3 length: 15 amino acids. Germline assignment: CDR1 MNHEY and CDR2 SVGAGI. This CDR3 is CASSLAGGMGDTQYF. The CDR3 region has the DNA TGTGCCAGCAGTTTGGCGGGAGGGATGGGTGATACGCAGTATTTT.

CDR3 nucleotides: TGTGCCAGCAGTCCCGGGACAGGGGGCACGGGGGAGCTGTTTTTT. Encoded protein: CASSPGTGGTGELFF. The chain uses TRBV6-1 and TRBJ2-2; 12 bases line up with TRBD1. Germline CDR1 and CDR2: MNHNS and SASEGT. The CDR3 is made up of 15 amino acids. After removal of 5 bases from V and 8 bases from J, the junction contained 6 bases not matched to a gene.

The chain couples TRBV10-2 to TRBJ1-4; a possible D gene is TRBD1 (6 bases). This CDR3 region has 19 residues. With 7 bases removed from V and 2 bases from J, the gap between germline ends came to 26 bases. Germline V gives CDR1 WSHSY, CDR2 SAAADI. The CDR3 region is CASIGARGPGRGTNEKLFF. In DNA, the CDR3 is TGCGCCAGCATCGGGGCAAGAGGACCAGGGAGGGGGACTAATGAAAAACTGTTTTTT.

The chain has TRBV7-9 and TRBJ2-3; 12 nucleotides agree with TRBD2. V lost 4 bases and J lost 1; bases outside the gene matches: 6. The CDR3 covers 17 residues. CDR1 is SEHNR and CDR2 is FQNEAQ in the germline V gene (reference sequence). In DNA form, the CDR3 reads TGTGCCAGCAGCTCCTACCCTAGCGGGAGGGGCACAGATACGCAGTATTTT. It translates to CASSSYPSGRGTDTQYF.

V is TRBV4-1 and J is TRBJ1-2; D unresolved. The germline V and J ends were trimmed by 0 bases and 1 base, with 12 bases remaining between them. Germline V gene data show CDR1 as MGHRA and CDR2 as YSYEKL. The CDR3 extends over 16 amino acids. Written as DNA, the CDR3 is TGCGCCAGCAGCCAAGACGGGAATCCTTTTAACTATGGCTACACCTTC. Residues: CASSQDGNPFNYGYTF.

The chain joins TRBV15 to TRBJ1-1; D might be TRBD1 (5 bases). This CDR3 has 14 amino acids. In germline, CDR1 is LNHNV, CDR2 YYDKDF (reference sequence). The ends were cut back, 1 base at V and 1 base at J, with 7 bases in the middle. The CDR3 spells CATSRAGGNTEAFF. The CDR3 DNA follows: TGTGCCACCAGCAGAGCTGGGGGGAACACTGAAGCTTTCTTT.

V usage is TRBV6-1 and J usage is TRBJ2-5, with D possibly being TRBD2 (6 bases). This CDR3 comprises 14 residues. Trimming took 4 bases from V and 5 from J, leaving 14 bases between them. Germline V lookup: CDR1 MNHNS, CDR2 SASEGT. CDR3: CASSVLALGETQYF. For the CDR3, the DNA is TGTGCCAGCAGTGTTCTAGCGCTGGGCGAGACCCAGTACTTC.

The chain recombines TRBV27 with TRBJ2-2; a possible D gene is TRBD1 (5 bases). Germline loops: CDR1 MNHEY, CDR2 SMNVEV (reference sequence). Trimming removed 6 bases at V and 2 bases at J, with 7 bases between. CDR3 length: 13 residues. The CDR3, as DNA: TGTGCCAGCAGGGGGCACAACACCGGGGAGCTGTTTTTT. Its translation is CASRGHNTGELFF.

The rearrangement links TRBV5-6 to TRBJ2-7, with 8 nucleotides matching TRBD1. This CDR3 is built from 14 residues. Germline loops: CDR1 SGHDT, CDR2 YYEEEE. V trimming: 5 bases; J trimming: 4 bases; junction bases outside the gene matches: 8. The CDR3 coding sequence is TGTGCCAGCAGTTACGGACAGGGTCGGTACGAGCAGTACTTC. It is translated as CASSYGQGRYEQYF.